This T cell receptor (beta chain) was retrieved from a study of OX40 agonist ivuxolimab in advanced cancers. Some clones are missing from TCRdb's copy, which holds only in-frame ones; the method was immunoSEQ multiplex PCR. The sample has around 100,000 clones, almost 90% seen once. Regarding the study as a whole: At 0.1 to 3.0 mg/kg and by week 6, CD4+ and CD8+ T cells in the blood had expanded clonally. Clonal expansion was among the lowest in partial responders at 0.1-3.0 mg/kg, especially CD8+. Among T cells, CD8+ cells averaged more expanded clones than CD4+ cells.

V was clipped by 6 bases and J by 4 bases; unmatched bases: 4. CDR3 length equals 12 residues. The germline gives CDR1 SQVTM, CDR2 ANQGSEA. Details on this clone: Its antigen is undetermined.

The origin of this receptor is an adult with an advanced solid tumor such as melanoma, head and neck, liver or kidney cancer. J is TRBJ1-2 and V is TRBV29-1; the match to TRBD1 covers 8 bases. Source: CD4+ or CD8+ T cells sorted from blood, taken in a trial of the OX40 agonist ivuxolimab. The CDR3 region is CSVQQGGYGYTF. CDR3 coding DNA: TGCAGCGTACAACAGGGGGGCTATGGCTACACCTTC.